This T cell receptor beta chain was captured by sequencing in a study of cytomegalovirus exposure and HLA in healthy donors. Using immunoSEQ multiplex PCR, the repertoire was profiled, and TCRdb retains in-frame clones only, with some absent. Among a few hundred thousand clones, about 88% were seen once, and the ten largest hold around 12%. With V trimmed by 5 bases and J by 2 bases, 6 bases remained unmatched. The CDR3 is 16 residues long. Germline V gives CDR1 MDHEN, CDR2 SYDVKM. As concerns this clone: What it recognizes is unknown.

Notes on the study in general: Generally TCR sequences proved uncommon, though certain public TCRs appeared in numerous donors. In vitro work confirmed that a few CMV-associated chains recognize CMV antigens.

This clonotype was sampled from a man aged 18 to 35 in good health and CMV-seropositive. This chain joins TRBV28 and TRBJ1-5; TRBD1 matches at 10 bases. Sequenced material: PBMCs. In nucleotides, the CDR3 is TGTGCCAGCAGTACAACCGGGACAGGGGGCAATCAGCCCCAGCATTTT. It encodes CASSTTGTGGNQPQHF.